These 15 T cell receptor beta chains were all obtained from the same sample, sequenced in a study of blood T cell repertoires in COVID-19 (dated by TCRdb to 2020 to 2022). Library preparation was by the immunoSEQ multiplex PCR assay. Sourced from immuneACCESS, this table was stored by TCRdb with only in-frame sequences that have V and J called. A share of the clones is absent; for the studies checked, an unresolved V gene accounts for under half, and the remainder has no known explanation. The sample records more than 100,000 clones, 84% of which are singletons. Jointly, the top ten make up 9.5% to 15% of the sample. The sequencing sample was made of peripheral blood. These receptors were taken from a woman aged 25 to 39 who had recovered from COVID-19.

The V and J genes are TRBV30 and TRBJ1-2; TRBD1 might be the D (5 bases). Trimming took 3 bases from V and 4 from J, leaving 12 bases between them. The CDR3 runs 13 residues. Germline lookup yields CDR1 GTSNPN and CDR2 SVGIG (reference sequence). The CDR3 is CAWSLGDTYGYTF. The CDR3 region has the DNA TGTGCCTGGAGCTTAGGGGATACCTATGGCTACACCTTC.

Of note for this clone: The sample contains more than one DNA sequence encoding this CDR3. This chain connects TRBV3-1 (or the pseudogene TRBV3-2) to TRBJ2-5, with 7 bases that match TRBD2. Germline assignment: CDR1 LGHDT and CDR2 YNNKEL (reference sequence). CDR3 length equals 14 residues. Unmatched junction bases numbered 2, after V lost 3 bases and J lost 1 base. The CDR3 bases are TGTGCCAGCAGCCAGCGGGGGAGCCAAGAGACCCAGTACTTC. It is translated as CASSQRGSQETQYF.

J is TRBJ1-4 and V is TRBV2; TRBD1 aligns across 8 bases. The CDR3 contains 13 residues. V dropped 7 bases and J dropped 8; count of bases not matched to a gene: 6. Germline V gene sequence: CDR1 SNHLY, CDR2 FYNNEI. The CDR3 is CASNGRGPEKLFF. The CDR3 DNA reads as TGTGCCAGCAATGGCAGGGGGCCCGAAAAACTGTTTTTT. The full variable domain, its missing parts supplied by reference TRBV2 and TRBJ1-4, is EPEVTQTPSHQVTQMGQEVILRCVPISNHLYFYWYRQILGQKVEFLVSFYNNEISEKSEIFDDQFSVERPDGSNFTLKIRSTKLEDSAMYFCASNGRGPEKLFFGSGTQLSVL.

The chain uses TRBV5-8 and TRBJ2-1, with 11 bases that match TRBD2. The V segment lost 3 bases and the J segment 0 bases; nucleotides outside the gene matches: 5. The CDR3 sequence is 17 residues long. Germline V gives CDR1 SGHTS, CDR2 YDEGEE. This CDR3 is CASSSGLAGSSYNEQFF. The CDR3 DNA reads TGTGCCAGCAGCTCCGGACTAGCGGGTTCCTCCTACAATGAGCAGTTCTTC. The variable domain in full, with the rest retrieved from reference TRBV5-8 and TRBJ2-1, is EAGVTQSPTHLIKTRGQQATLRCSPISGHTSVYWYQQALGLGLQFLLWYDEGEERNRGNFPPRFSGRQFPNYSSELNVNALELEDSALYLCASSSGLAGSSYNEQFFGPGTRLTVL.

The rearrangement uses TRBV7-2 and TRBJ2-1; D remains unclear. Germline CDR1 reads SGHTA; CDR2 reads FQGNSA. V lost 1 base and J lost 0, with 7 bases in between. CDR3 length: 15 amino acids. Here the CDR3 DNA reads TGTGCCAGCAGCTTAGGAGCGAGCTCCTACAATGAGCAGTTCTTC. This codes for CASSLGASSYNEQFF.

This clone has a handful of counts. The V gene is TRBV19, the J gene TRBJ2-1; D perhaps matches TRBD2 (6 bases). There are 15 residues in the CDR3. The germline gives CDR1 LNHDA, CDR2 SQIVND (reference sequence). V was pared by 7 bases and J by 5 bases, with 18 bases between. The CDR3 sequence is CASTPGGSGNNEQFF. The CDR3 nucleotides are TGTGCCAGTACCCCTGGAGGGAGCGGAAACAATGAGCAGTTCTTC.

The rearrangement joins TRBV6-5 to TRBJ1-1; 8 bases map to TRBD1. Germline-derived CDR1 and CDR2 are MNHEY and SVGAGI. Germline trimming cut 7 bases from V and 2 bases from J; bases unmatched to any gene: 6. The CDR3 is 14 residues long. DNA of the CDR3: TGTGCCAGCACCCCTGGACAGGGAAACACTGAAGCTTTCTTT. It encodes CASTPGQGNTEAFF.

The gene calls are TRBV5-1 and TRBJ1-5; 7 positions agree with TRBD1. The CDR3 totals 14 residues. CDR1 and CDR2 from the germline V gene are SGHRS and YFSETQ. V lost 1 base to trimming and J lost 6 bases; unmatched junction nucleotides: 4. As DNA, the CDR3 is TGCGCCAGCAGCTTGTCTTCAGGGGGTCAGCCCCAGCATTTT. This codes for CASSLSSGGQPQHF.

The V call is TRBV27, the J call TRBJ2-2; D is ambiguous. The CDR3 has 15 residues. In germline, CDR1 is MNHEY, CDR2 SMNVEV (reference sequence). V lost 6 bases and J 3 bases, leaving 14 bases between the germline ends. The CDR3 DNA is TGTGCCAGCAGGGATTATAGTCGGGACACCGGGGAGCTGTTTTTT. This sequence encodes CASRDYSRDTGELFF.

This chain links TRBV19 with TRBJ2-7; D may be TRBD2 (6 bases). The CDR3 consists of 14 residues. CDR1 and CDR2 (germline): LNHDA, SQIVND (reference sequence). The V and J ends lost 3 bases and 11 bases respectively, with 20 bases between them. The CDR3 sequence: CASSMGSAAGGEYF. As DNA, the CDR3 is TGTGCCAGTAGTATGGGGTCAGCCGCTGGAGGGGAGTACTTC.

This clone has only a few counts. The chain's CDR3 is CASSPNRDRDRKPYNSPLHF. CDR3 sequence (DNA): TGTGCCAGTAGTCCGAACCGGGACAGGGATCGCAAGCCGTATAATTCACCCCTCCACTTT. The rearrangement links TRBV19 to TRBJ1-6, with 9 bases fitting TRBD1. CDR1 and CDR2 from the germline V gene are LNHDA and SQIVND (reference sequence). V shed 5 bases and J 4 bases; nucleotides not matched to a gene: 18. The CDR3 is made up of 20 amino acids. Full variable domain (rest looked up from reference TRBV19 and TRBJ1-6): DGGITQSPKYLFRKEGQNVTLSCEQNLNHDAMYWYRQDPGQGLRLIYYSQIVNDFQKGDIAEGYSVSREKKESFPLTVTSAQKNPTAFYLCASSPNRDRDRKPYNSPLHFGNGTRLTVT.

The V gene is TRBV5-6, the J gene TRBJ2-5; the D is unclear. CDR1 SGHDT and CDR2 YYEEEE come from the germline V gene. The length of the CDR3 is 13 residues. Trimming pared 4 bases from V and 6 bases from J, leaving 13 bases between. The CDR3 coding sequence is TGTGCCAGCAGCCAACCGCTAGATAAGACCCAGTACTTC. Its translation is CASSQPLDKTQYF. Looking up the rest from reference TRBV5-6 and TRBJ2-5 gives the full variable domain: DAGVTQSPTHLIKTRGQQVTLRCSPKSGHDTVSWYQQALGQGPQFIFQYYEEEERQRGNFPDRFSGHQFPNYSSELNVNALLLGDSALYLCASSQPLDKTQYFGPGTRLLVL.

The chain links TRBV5-1 to TRBJ2-3, with 13 bases lining up with TRBD2. V shed 4 bases, J shed 4 bases, and the junction held 6 bases outside the gene matches. The CDR3 totals 16 residues. Germline values: CDR1 SGHRS, CDR2 YFSETQ. The CDR3 here is CASSVGLAGESDTQYF. The CDR3 DNA sequence: TGCGCCAGCAGCGTCGGACTAGCGGGAGAGTCAGATACGCAGTATTTT.

This clone is a singleton in its sample. This chain connects TRBV7-9 to TRBJ2-7; D uncertain. The CDR3 consists of 15 residues. From germline, CDR1 is SEHNR and CDR2 FQNEAQ (reference sequence). V lost 0 bases and J lost 0, with 9 bases in between. The CDR3 region has the DNA TGTGCCAGCAGCTTAGCGGCAGGCAGCTCCTACGAGCAGTACTTC. Translated, it gives CASSLAAGSSYEQYF.

The chain employs TRBV7-8 and TRBJ2-1; D call uncertain. Deletions cut 2 bases from V and 3 bases from J, with 8 bases between. The length of the CDR3 is 14 residues. Germline V gene sequence: CDR1 SGHVS, CDR2 FQNEAQ. The DNA of the CDR3 is TGTGCCAGCAGCTTAACCGCCTACTACAATGAGCAGTTCTTC. Its translation: CASSLTAYYNEQFF.